The rows below give T cell receptor beta chains drawn from one sample of a study of identical twins. TCRdb redid the calling of the 5' RACE reads with MiXCR, one entry per CDR3 protein. This sample has 300,000 to 400,000 distinct CDR3 sequences; 9% to 15% occur once, and the top ten carry around 6.9%. This sample also belongs to another study, concerning yellow fever vaccine responses in identical twins.

Source material: CD8+ T cells sorted from blood. All receptors come from a woman under 30 in good health. CDR3s include the opening cysteine and the closing phenylalanine or tryptophan. D genes are given only for firm matches. Clone size is not always given. Where it is, it says once, few, many or a class for expanded clones.

v_call	clone_size	j_call	d_call	cdr3_aa
TRBV9	-	TRBJ2-1	-	CASSVELNEQFF
TRBV24-1	few	TRBJ2-5	-	CATSDLRENQETQYF
TRBV25-1	-	TRBJ1-4	-	CASIGGVDNEKLFF
TRBV3-1	-	TRBJ2-5	TRBD2	CASSQGRLAGGSETQYF
TRBV28	-	TRBJ2-1	TRBD2	CASSLRATSGRNEQFF
TRBV5-1	-	TRBJ2-7	TRBD1	CASSPHLGQGSHEQYF
TRBV7-9	many	TRBJ2-2	TRBD1	CASSPGQGADGELFF
TRBV9	-	TRBJ2-2	TRBD2	CASSGGLAGVGELFF
TRBV20-1	few	TRBJ2-1	-	CSARGLTRGYEQFF
TRBV7-9	-	TRBJ2-3	-	CASSPWVADTQYF
TRBV5-6	-	TRBJ1-6	-	CASSLRQGRDPLHF
TRBV5-1	many	TRBJ2-7	-	CASSLNYEQYF
TRBV24-1	-	TRBJ2-1	-	CATSDSGVKDEQFF
TRBV7-9	few	TRBJ2-5	TRBD2	CASSPPLAGGPETQYF
TRBV12-3/TRBV12-4	few	TRBJ2-1	-	CASSFLRVPGAHNEQFF
TRBV4-1	-	TRBJ2-7	TRBD2	CASSHPPAGTSGEQYF
TRBV12-5	-	TRBJ2-1	-	CASGFDNEQFF
TRBV15	-	TRBJ1-3	-	CATSRGSGNTIYF
TRBV5-5	-	TRBJ2-3	TRBD1	CASSGGQGFIPDTQYF
TRBV12-5	-	TRBJ2-1	-	CASGSPPNEQFF
TRBV13	few	TRBJ1-2	TRBD1	CASSSGQGTDGYTF
TRBV24-1	few	TRBJ2-3	TRBD2	CATSDWTSGGGDTQYF
TRBV14	few	TRBJ2-1	TRBD1	CASSPGRTGGRNEQFF
TRBV20-1	many	TRBJ2-3	TRBD2	CSPRLAGRQDTQYF
TRBV24-1	few	TRBJ2-1	-	CATRRGNEQFF
TRBV15	-	TRBJ2-7	-	CATSRDWVLEEQYF
TRBV7-9	many	TRBJ1-1	-	CASSPMTEAFF
TRBV5-5	few	TRBJ2-7	-	CASSLDGFEQYF
TRBV3-1	many	TRBJ1-4	TRBD1	CASSRGTAKTTNEKLFF
TRBV7-9	-	TRBJ1-6	-	CASSSLQGSYNSPLHF
TRBV7-9	few	TRBJ2-3	TRBD1	CASIDVQGAQDTQYF
TRBV10-3	-	TRBJ2-2	TRBD2	CAILLNREGQPGELFF
TRBV7-6	few	TRBJ1-2	TRBD1	CASSLREQGAGYGYTF
TRBV20-1	-	TRBJ1-1	-	CSATENTEAFF
TRBV2	few	TRBJ2-1	TRBD2	CASAGGLAGSDEQFF
TRBV10-3	many	TRBJ2-1	TRBD2	CAISLSGSFYNEQFF
TRBV7-9	-	TRBJ2-7	-	CASSLEYSGNHLEQYF
TRBV5-1	many	TRBJ2-1	-	CASSQRWVSYNEQFF
TRBV2	-	TRBJ1-1	TRBD1	CASMLVQGGNTEAFF
TRBV7-8	few	TRBJ2-2	-	CASSLGRGVTGELFF
TRBV7-6	few	TRBJ2-1	-	CASSHLGPGLPTYNEQFF
TRBV10-3	many	TRBJ2-1	TRBD2	CAISPQEVSGPGEQFF
TRBV5-6	-	TRBJ2-4	-	CASSLEVREDIQYF
TRBV4-2	-	TRBJ2-1	TRBD2	CASSQPLQRENNEQFF
TRBV3-1	once	TRBJ2-5	TRBD1	CACSQEGLDRAETQYF
TRBV29-1	-	TRBJ1-1	-	CSVVSGDVGTEAFF
TRBV2	few	TRBJ2-5	-	CASSERRQSVQETQYF
TRBV7-9	few	TRBJ2-1	-	CASSLLTSYNEQFF
TRBV7-9	many	TRBJ2-7	TRBD2	CASSATSVESPYEQYF
TRBV28	few	TRBJ2-1	-	CASVHGHSYNEQFF
TRBV7-9	few	TRBJ2-3	-	CASRRTGPGNTQYF
TRBV4-1	few	TRBJ2-3	TRBD2	CASSQEGGSLAGGYTDTQYF